These 17 T cell receptor beta chains originate from one sample sequenced in a study of blood T cell repertoires in COVID-19. Generated by immunoSEQ multiplex PCR, the TCRdb table keeps only in-frame clones and is missing some. The top ten hold approximately 5% of the sample, which has around 100,000 clones, 87% seen once. The sample consisted of peripheral blood. These receptors originate from a woman over 75 with acute or convalescent COVID-19.

The chain is built from TRBV4-3 and TRBJ1-2; no definite D call. The CDR3 is 13 amino acids. CDR1 is LGHNA, CDR2 YSLEER, per germline. V dropped 4 bases and J dropped 8 bases, with 14 bases sitting between them. In nucleotides, the CDR3 is TGCGCCAGCAGCCTCCAGGCGGGTCGGGGCTACACCTTC. Amino acid sequence: CASSLQAGRGYTF.

This clone turned up a few times. V is TRBV5-6 and J is TRBJ1-2, with D unresolved. The ends were cut back, 1 base at V and 5 bases at J, with 6 bases in the middle. The CDR3 is made up of 12 amino acids. Germline CDR1 and CDR2: SGHDT and YYEEEE. The DNA of the CDR3 is TGTGCCAGCAGCTTGAACTCTTATGGCTACACCTTC. It encodes CASSLNSYGYTF.

The chain's CDR3 is CASSQGTGNTIYF. The CDR3 coding sequence is TGTGCCAGCAGTCAGGGTACTGGAAACACCATATATTTT. The genes are TRBV7-2 and TRBJ1-3; maybe TRBD1 (5 bases). The CDR3 is made up of 13 amino acids. V was pared by 6 bases and J by 2 bases, with 8 bases between. CDR1 and CDR2 from the germline V gene are SGHTA and FQGNSA.

The chain carries TRBV9 and TRBJ1-2; D is possibly TRBD1 (6 bases). Germline-derived CDR1 and CDR2 are SGDLS and YYNGEE. This CDR3 is 13 amino acids long. V gave up 4 bases and J gave up 4 bases, with 11 bases separating them. The CDR3 DNA reads as TGTGCCAGCAGCTCCGACAGGTTCTATGGCTACACCTTC. It codes for CASSSDRFYGYTF.

This chain connects TRBV9 to TRBJ1-2, with 8 bases lining up with TRBD1. Germline assignment: CDR1 SGDLS and CDR2 YYNGEE. The CDR3 sequence is 14 residues long. With 4 bases clipped from V and 7 bases from J, the junction kept 9 bases outside the gene matches. The CDR3 reads CASSPLTGGGGYTF. DNA of the CDR3: TGTGCCAGCAGCCCTCTCACAGGGGGAGGTGGCTACACCTTC. Full variable domain (missing parts from reference TRBV9 and TRBJ1-2): DSGVTQTPKHLITATGQRVTLRCSPRSGDLSVYWYQQSLDQGLQFLIQYYNGEERAKGNILERFSAQQFPDLHSELNLSSLELGDSALYFCASSPLTGGGGYTFGSGTRLTVV.

This clone was detected many times. The gene calls are TRBV10-2 and TRBJ1-2, with 8 bases aligning to TRBD1. Germline V gives CDR1 WSHSY, CDR2 SAAADI. The CDR3 extends over 13 amino acids. With V trimmed by 10 bases and J by 2 bases, 6 bases remained unmatched. The CDR3 DNA reads as TGCGCCACCGCGGGACAGGCCAACTATGGCTACACCTTC. It is translated as CATAGQANYGYTF.

This clone was detected only a few times. The CDR3 DNA is TGTGCCAGCAGCTTAGTCCCGCAGGGCGTCGGCGGGGAGCTGTTTTTT. Encoded protein: CASSLVPQGVGGELFF. J is TRBJ2-2 and V is TRBV11-3, with D possibly being TRBD1 (5 bases). This CDR3 contains 16 residues. Trimming left V 1 base short and J 7 bases short, with 16 bases between. Germline V gives CDR1 SGHNT, CDR2 YENEEA.

The chain is built from TRBV19 and TRBJ1-1; no clear D gene. V lost 9 bases and J lost 7, with 18 bases in between. From germline, CDR1 is LNHDA and CDR2 SQIVND (reference sequence). The CDR3 consists of 13 residues. For the CDR3, the DNA is TGTGCCAGCCTCCTGGGAGGTCGGGGTGAAGCTTTCTTT. Amino acids: CASLLGGRGEAFF.

V gene TRBV19 combines with J gene TRBJ2-3; the D gene is possibly TRBD2 (5 bases). Deletions cut 7 bases from V and 2 bases from J, with 19 bases between. Germline CDR1 and CDR2: LNHDA and SQIVND (reference sequence). The CDR3 extends over 16 amino acids. CDR3 protein: CASTQGLSLHTDTQYF. The CDR3 DNA reads as TGTGCCAGTACCCAAGGACTTTCACTACACACAGATACGCAGTATTTT.

J is TRBJ1-2 and V is TRBV9, with D unclear. From germline, CDR1 is SGDLS and CDR2 YYNGEE. The CDR3 totals 14 residues. The V end lost 1 base, the J end lost 2 bases, and 9 bases lay between the germline ends. The CDR3 sequence is CASSVNELNYGYTF. CDR3 bases: TGTGCCAGCAGCGTAAATGAGCTAAACTATGGCTACACCTTC. The complete variable domain, with remaining parts taken from reference TRBV9 and TRBJ1-2, reads DSGVTQTPKHLITATGQRVTLRCSPRSGDLSVYWYQQSLDQGLQFLIQYYNGEERAKGNILERFSAQQFPDLHSELNLSSLELGDSALYFCASSVNELNYGYTFGSGTRLTVV.

This clone has more than one count but fewer than ten. This sequence joins TRBV4-2 and TRBJ2-7, with D perhaps TRBD1 (6 bases). Trimming took 0 bases from V and 0 from J, leaving 9 bases between them. The length of the CDR3 is 15 residues. Germline V gives CDR1 LGHNA, CDR2 YNFKEQ. The CDR3 loop reads CASSQDRTASYEQYF. In DNA form, the CDR3 reads TGTGCCAGCAGCCAAGATAGGACAGCCTCCTACGAGCAGTACTTC.

The gene calls are TRBV5-4 and TRBJ2-3; TRBD2 matches at 11 bases. The CDR3 is 18 residues long. CDR1 and CDR2 (germline): SGHNT, YYREEE (reference sequence). The trim removed 0 bases at V and 0 bases at J, leaving 6 bases unmatched. The CDR3 sequence is CASSLAGLAARSTDTQYF. The CDR3 DNA sequence: TGTGCCAGCAGCTTGGCGGGACTAGCGGCCCGTAGCACAGATACGCAGTATTTT.

This rearrangement joins TRBV28 to TRBJ2-5; TRBD1 might be the D (5 bases). Trimming removed 2 bases from V and 4 bases from J, with 5 bases in between. The CDR3 is 12 residues long. Germline V CDR1 and CDR2: MDHEN, SYDVKM. DNA for the CDR3: TGTGCCAGCAGTTTAAGGGGAGAGACCCAGTACTTC. This codes for CASSLRGETQYF.

J is TRBJ1-2 and V is TRBV30; TRBD1 might be the D (5 bases). Trimming removed 4 bases at V and 8 bases at J, with 14 bases between. Germline V gene sequence: CDR1 GTSNPN, CDR2 SVGIG (reference sequence). This CDR3 has 12 amino acids. CDR3 protein: CAWTLGGGGYTF. The DNA of the CDR3 is TGTGCCTGGACCCTAGGCGGGGGGGGCTACACCTTC.

Only one count was recorded for this clone. The chain combines TRBV7-2 with TRBJ2-7; D perhaps matches TRBD1 (8 bases). This CDR3 contains 14 residues. Germline CDR1 is SGHTA and CDR2 is FQGNSA. The ends were cut back, 6 bases at V and 2 bases at J, with 14 bases in the middle. CDR3 in amino acids: CASSRQGRAYEQYF. The DNA of the CDR3 is TGTGCCAGCAGTAGACAGGGGAGGGCCTACGAGCAGTACTTC.

The rearrangement joins TRBV30 to TRBJ2-7; no definite D call. Germline lookup yields CDR1 GTSNPN and CDR2 SVGIG (reference sequence). Deletions cut 1 base from V and 2 bases from J, with 3 bases between. The CDR3 covers 11 residues. The CDR3 loop is CAWSGAYEQYF. As DNA, the CDR3 is TGTGCCTGGAGTGGAGCCTACGAGCAGTACTTC.

This clone was seen a few times. The rearrangement uses TRBV12-3 or TRBV12-4 and TRBJ1-1; D is ambiguous. V was trimmed by 5 bases and J by 5 bases, leaving 12 bases between them. The CDR3 is 13 amino acids. The CDR3 nucleotides read TGTGCCAGCAGTGGCGGGTCCGGGACTGAAGCTTTCTTT. This translates into CASSGGSGTEAFF.